Listed here are 11 T cell receptor beta chains from one sample, sequenced in a study of OX40 agonist ivuxolimab in advanced cancers. Produced via immunoSEQ multiplex PCR; TCRdb's table is partial and in-frame only. The table lists 65,000 to 90,000 clones, 65% to 90% of them singletons. This specimen was CD4+ or CD8+ T cells sorted from blood, taken in a trial of the OX40 agonist ivuxolimab. Receptor source: an adult with an advanced solid tumor such as melanoma, head and neck, liver or kidney cancer.

This chain connects TRBV10-2 to TRBJ2-7; unclear D gene. Deletions cut 2 bases from V and 2 bases from J, with 13 bases between. In germline, CDR1 is WSHSY, CDR2 SAAADI. This CDR3 comprises 15 residues. The CDR3 loop reads CASSENPGRAYEQYF. In DNA form, the CDR3 reads TGCGCCAGCAGTGAGAATCCTGGCAGAGCCTACGAGCAGTACTTC.

The chain's CDR3 is CASSLNSGQVLSYNEQFF. DNA for the CDR3: TGCGCCAGCAGCTTGAACTCGGGACAGGTCCTCTCCTACAATGAGCAGTTCTTC. The genes are TRBV5-1 and TRBJ2-1; 8 nucleotides agree with TRBD1. Germline assignment: CDR1 SGHRS and CDR2 YFSETQ. CDR3 length: 18 amino acids. J gave up 0 bases and V 1 base, and 9 bases lay outside the gene matches.

V usage is TRBV10-3 and J usage is TRBJ2-5; a weak D match, TRBD1 (6 bases). V lost 8 bases and J lost 5, with 15 bases in between. The germline gives CDR1 ENHRY, CDR2 SYGVKD. This CDR3 has 13 amino acids. The CDR3 protein is CAIQGQTEETQYF. The CDR3 DNA follows: TGTGCCATCCAGGGACAAACGGAGGAGACCCAGTACTTC.

The DNA of the CDR3 is TGTGCCAGCAGCTTAAGACAGCGTGGCTACACCTTC. Translation: CASSLRQRGYTF. The chain has TRBV5-5 and TRBJ1-2; D is possibly TRBD1 (5 bases). This CDR3 contains 12 residues. CDR1 is SGHKS, CDR2 YYEKEE, per germline (reference sequence). The ends were cut back, 2 bases at V and 7 bases at J, with 9 bases in the middle.

The genes are TRBV29-1 and TRBJ2-7; TRBD2 matches 7 bases. Germline assignment: CDR1 SQVTM and CDR2 ANQGSEA. The CDR3 has 17 residues. Losses at the gene ends were 0 bases for V and 4 bases for J; bases not matched to a gene: 15. Written as DNA, the CDR3 is TGCAGCGTTGAAGACCTACCTTACGGACGGCGGGGGTACGAGCAGTACTTC. Translation gives CSVEDLPYGRRGYEQYF.

The V gene is TRBV10-3, the J gene TRBJ2-3; tentatively, D is TRBD2 (6 bases). The germline CDR1 and CDR2 sequences are ENHRY and SYGVKD. The CDR3 is made up of 17 amino acids. With 3 bases removed from V and 2 bases from J, the gap between germline ends came to 18 bases. DNA of the CDR3: TGTGCCATCAGTGATGGAGGGAAAGGGCCCCACACAGATACGCAGTATTTT. Its translation: CAISDGGKGPHTDTQYF.

V and J are TRBV9 and TRBJ1-3; D unresolved. V dropped 4 bases and J dropped 0 bases, with 11 bases sitting between them. CDR1 SGDLS and CDR2 YYNGEE come from the germline V gene. CDR3 length: 15 amino acids. The DNA for the CDR3 is TGTGCCAGCAGCTACGGACCACCCTCTGGAAACACCATATATTTT. It specifies CASSYGPPSGNTIYF.

V is TRBV11-2 and J is TRBJ2-7, with 8 bases that match TRBD2. Germline CDR1 and CDR2: SGHAT and FQNNGV. With 7 bases clipped from V and 4 bases from J, the junction kept 6 bases outside the gene matches. There are 13 residues in the CDR3. CDR3 bases: TGTGCCAGCAACGGGGGGGCAACGTACGAGCAGTACTTC. This translates into CASNGGATYEQYF.

The genes are TRBV5-1 and TRBJ2-2, with 7 positions matching TRBD1. With 5 bases clipped from V and 4 bases from J, the junction kept 2 bases outside the gene matches. Per the germline V gene, CDR1 is SGHRS and CDR2 is YFSETQ. CDR3 size: 13 residues. The CDR3 DNA follows: TGCGCCAGCAGGACAGGGAGCACCGGGGAGCTGTTTTTT. It specifies CASRTGSTGELFF.

The J gene is TRBJ1-4, the V gene TRBV7-2, with D hard to call. The length of the CDR3 is 12 residues. V was pared by 1 base and J by 11 bases, with 8 bases between. Germline V CDR1 and CDR2: SGHTA, FQGNSA. The DNA of the CDR3 is TGTGCCAGCAGCTTAGACGACGGTAAACTGTTTTTT. This encodes CASSLDDGKLFF.

The rearrangement links TRBV5-8 to TRBJ2-3, with unresolved D. Between the trimmed V and J ends, which lost 1 base and 0 bases, there was a span of 15 bases. The CDR3 contains 17 residues. Germline V CDR1 and CDR2: SGHTS, YDEGEE. CDR3 in amino acids: CASSLYVLLTSTDTQYF. The CDR3 DNA is TGTGCCAGCAGCTTGTACGTGTTGCTTACTAGCACAGATACGCAGTATTTT.